This T cell receptor beta chain is drawn from a study of blood T cell repertoires in COVID-19. Looking at the study overall: Acute-phase and convalescent COVID-19 samples originated in the United States, Italy and Spain. Nucleic acid was either cDNA or gDNA, and it came from T cells, B-cell-depleted T cells, or PBMCs.

Germline CDR1 is MNHNY and CDR2 is SVGAGI (reference sequence). The ends were cut back, 8 bases at V and 4 bases at J, with 14 bases in the middle. The CDR3 consists of 13 residues. Profiling relied on immunoSEQ multiplex PCR, and the TCRdb table lists in-frame clones only, not all of them. The data show 200,000 to 250,000 clones, roughly 80% seen once. The sample comprised peripheral blood. This clonotype was obtained from a woman of 80 years or more with COVID-19, enrolled during active disease. The rearrangement joins TRBV6-6 to TRBJ1-2; D possibly corresponds to TRBD1 (5 bases). The CDR3 sequence is CASHAGQGYGYTF. The CDR3, as DNA: TGTGCCAGCCACGCAGGGCAGGGCTATGGCTACACCTTC.